Listed below are T cell receptor beta chains from one sample, sequenced in a study of T cell responses to AZD1222 COVID-19 vaccine. Using immunoSEQ multiplex PCR, the repertoire was profiled, and TCRdb retains in-frame clones only, with some absent. The sample shows roughly 170,000 clones, roughly 94% of them seen only once. Sequenced here: peripheral blood, sampled 28 days after the second AZD1222 dose. These TCRs come from an adult who received the AZD1222 COVID-19 vaccine. The CDR3 runs from the conserved cysteine through the conserved F or W. Fields, in order: clone size, J gene, D gene, V gene, CDR3 DNA, CDR3 protein. D genes are given only for firm matches. Clone size appears in some rows only: once, few, many, or a class for an expanded clone.

NA	TRBJ2-1	TRBD1	TRBV4-3	TGCGCCAGCAGCCGACCTCCTGGGACAGGGGGGATTGATGAGCAGTTCTTC	CASSRPPGTGGIDEQFF
NA	TRBJ2-5	NA	TRBV5-1	TGCGCCAGCAGCTCGGGTCGCGCCCAAGAGACCCAGTACTTC	CASSSGRAQETQYF
NA	TRBJ1-4	NA	TRBV18	TGTGCCAGCTCACTCGCCGGGACCTCGGCAGCTGAAAAACTGTTTTTT	CASSLAGTSAAEKLFF
NA	TRBJ1-2	NA	TRBV3-1/TRBV3-2	TGTGCCAGCAGCCAAGATTGGGTGGGGCAGGGGCGACCCCGCGGCTATGGCTACACCTTC	CASSQDWVGQGRPRGYGYTF
NA	TRBJ1-1	NA	TRBV6-5	TGTGCCAGCAGTTACCAGTTGGGGACCGAAGCTTTCTTT	CASSYQLGTEAFF
NA	TRBJ2-2	NA	TRBV6-2/TRBV6-3	TGTGCCAGCAGTTACGGGGGGTCCCAGGCCGGGGAGCTGTTTTTT	CASSYGGSQAGELFF
NA	TRBJ2-1	NA	TRBV19	TGTGCCAGTAGAGGGGGGACTGGTCCTAATGAGCAGTTCTTC	CASRGGTGPNEQFF
NA	TRBJ2-3	TRBD2	TRBV7-6	TGTGCCAGCAGCGGTGTGGCGGGGGGCTTCACAGATACGCAGTATTTT	CASSGVAGGFTDTQYF
NA	TRBJ1-3	NA	TRBV5-1	TGCGCCAGCAGAGAGGATGGTGGAAACACCATATATTTT	CASREDGGNTIYF
NA	TRBJ2-3	NA	TRBV4-3	TGCGCCAGCAGCCAAGAATCCGCTAGCACAGATACGCAGTATTTT	CASSQESASTDTQYF
NA	TRBJ2-7	TRBD2	TRBV5-4	TGTGCCAGCAGCCTTGGACTAGCGGGGGACTACGAGCAGTACTTC	CASSLGLAGDYEQYF
NA	TRBJ2-1	TRBD1	TRBV4-1	TGCGCCAGCAGCCAAGAGACAGGGTACCACAATGAGCAGTTCTTC	CASSQETGYHNEQFF
NA	TRBJ2-1	TRBD2	TRBV5-1	TGCGCCAGCGGGCGACTAGCGGGAGACAATGAGCAGTTCTTC	CASGRLAGDNEQFF
NA	TRBJ2-1	NA	TRBV5-5	TGTGCCAGCAGCTTGGCAAGCACCAATGAGCAGTTCTTC	CASSLASTNEQFF
NA	TRBJ2-5	NA	TRBV13	TGTGCCAGCAGCTCGCGAGGGGTTACCCAGTACTTC	CASSSRGVTQYF
NA	TRBJ2-5	TRBD2	TRBV11-2	TGTGCCAGCAGCTTACAGGATCGACTAGCGGGGGGTGATCAAGAGACCCAGTACTTC	CASSLQDRLAGGDQETQYF
NA	TRBJ1-1	NA	TRBV5-1	TGCGCCAGCAGCTTGGGCGGCGCGGGAACTGAAGCTTTCTTT	CASSLGGAGTEAFF
NA	TRBJ2-2	NA	TRBV4-1	TGCGCCAGCAGCCATCGGTGGCCGAACACCGGGGAGCTGTTTTTT	CASSHRWPNTGELFF
NA	TRBJ1-2	TRBD1	TRBV3-1/TRBV3-2	TGTGCCAGCAGCCATACGGTCCGGGGACAGACGTACTATGGCTACACCTTC	CASSHTVRGQTYYGYTF
few	TRBJ1-5	TRBD1	TRBV27	TGTGCCAGCAGTGCCTACAGGGGAGATCAGCCCCAGCATTTT	CASSAYRGDQPQHF
NA	TRBJ1-2	NA	TRBV7-3	TGTGCCAGCAGCTTAGGTGGTGAGATCTATGGCTACACCTTC	CASSLGGEIYGYTF
NA	TRBJ2-5	NA	TRBV3-1/TRBV3-2	TGTGCCAGCAGCCAAGATACGGCAGTCCAAGAGACCCAGTACTTC	CASSQDTAVQETQYF
NA	TRBJ2-5	NA	TRBV5-1	TGCGCCAGCAGCTTGGAGCCAGGAGGAAGTGTCCAGTACTTC	CASSLEPGGSVQYF
NA	TRBJ2-7	NA	TRBV7-9	TGTGCCAGCAGCTTAGGCCGGGGCACCTACGAGCAGTACTTC	CASSLGRGTYEQYF
NA	TRBJ2-1	NA	TRBV4-3	TGCGCCAGCAGCCAGGAAGCACCGTTCTCCTACAATGAGCAGTTCTTC	CASSQEAPFSYNEQFF
NA	TRBJ1-6	NA	TRBV27	TGTGCCAGCAGGGGGCTTAGCTCCTATAATTCACCCCTCCACTTT	CASRGLSSYNSPLHF
once	TRBJ1-1	NA	TRBV2	TGTGCCAGCAACGGGGAAACATTGAACACTGAAGCTTTCTTT	CASNGETLNTEAFF
NA	TRBJ2-2	NA	TRBV28	TGTGCCAGCACTCCCTTCAGGGGCACCGGGGAGCTGTTTTTT	CASTPFRGTGELFF
NA	TRBJ2-7	TRBD1	TRBV6-6	TGTGCCAGCAGTCTAAGAGAGACAGGGGATCACGAGCAGTACTTC	CASSLRETGDHEQYF
NA	TRBJ1-2	TRBD1	TRBV27	TGTGCCAGCAGTTTCCGTTTCTTTGGGACGGGACTGACAGGGAAAGAGGACTATGGCTACACCTTC	CASSFRFFGTGLTGKEDYGYTF
NA	TRBJ2-2	NA	TRBV7-3	TGTGCCAGCAGCTTATTTATTGCTGGGGAGCTGTTTTTT	CASSLFIAGELFF
NA	TRBJ2-5	NA	TRBV4-2	TGTGCCAGCAGCCAGGCCGCCCAGGGCAGGAGGGAGACCCAGTACTTC	CASSQAAQGRRETQYF
NA	TRBJ1-1	NA	TRBV9	TGTGCCAGCAAAAGGGTAGGCACTGAAGCTTTCTTT	CASKRVGTEAFF
NA	TRBJ1-2	TRBD1	TRBV28	TGTGCCGTCGGGACAGGGCAACCCTACAATGGCTACACCTTC	CAVGTGQPYNGYTF
NA	TRBJ1-2	TRBD1	TRBV7-9	TGTGCCAGCAGTCCGCAGGGGGCAGAGTATGGCTACACCTTC	CASSPQGAEYGYTF
NA	TRBJ2-3	NA	TRBV7-6	TGTGCCAGCAGCCCTTTGGGTGGTGGGCCAGATACGCAGTATTTT	CASSPLGGGPDTQYF
NA	TRBJ1-2	TRBD1	TRBV5-8	TGTGCCAGCAGCGGGGGATACGACAGGGTTGAAGGCTACACCTTC	CASSGGYDRVEGYTF
NA	TRBJ1-5	NA	TRBV28	TGTGCCAGCAGTTCACAGAGAAGCAATCAGCCCCAGCATTTT	CASSSQRSNQPQHF
once	TRBJ2-3	NA	TRBV9	TGTGCCAGCAGCCCAAGCCCGTCTCAAGGGCGCACAGATACGCAGTATTTT	CASSPSPSQGRTDTQYF
NA	TRBJ1-3	NA	TRBV5-5	TGTGCCAGCAGCTTAACGGACGACTCTGGAAACACCATATATTTT	CASSLTDDSGNTIYF
NA	TRBJ1-2	NA	TRBV12-3/TRBV12-4	TGTGCCAGCAGAGGCAGGGCCCTCTATGGCTACACCTTC	CASRGRALYGYTF
NA	TRBJ1-1	NA	TRBV19	TGTGCCAGTAGTATAACGGGGGACCATTATGGCACTGAAGCTTTCTTT	CASSITGDHYGTEAFF
NA	TRBJ1-4	NA	TRBV4-3	TGCGCCAGCACACAGGGTGTTGGAGCAACTAATGAAAAACTGTTTTTT	CASTQGVGATNEKLFF
NA	TRBJ1-1	TRBD1	TRBV3-1/TRBV3-2	TGTGCCAGCAGCAATCGACAGGGGGCCAGGGCTTTCTTT	CASSNRQGARAFF
NA	TRBJ2-1	TRBD2	TRBV5-1	TGCGCCAGCAGCTTGATGGGGGGGAACTACAATGAGCAGTTCTTC	CASSLMGGNYNEQFF
NA	TRBJ1-3	NA	TRBV18	TGTGCCAGCTCACCGCTGGACAGTATCTCTGGAAACACCATATATTTT	CASSPLDSISGNTIYF
NA	TRBJ2-2	NA	TRBV7-9	TGTGCCAGCAGCTTTATTTCTTGGGGACCCGGGGAGCTGTTTTTT	CASSFISWGPGELFF
once	TRBJ2-3	NA	TRBV7-3	TGTGCCAGCAGCCCAGGACTTTCCACAGATACGCAGTATTTT	CASSPGLSTDTQYF
once	TRBJ2-3	NA	TRBV5-1	TGCGCCAGCAGCCCTCGGGCAGGGGGCACAGATACGCAGTATTTT	CASSPRAGGTDTQYF
NA	TRBJ2-7	NA	TRBV12-3/TRBV12-4	TGTGCCAGCAGTTTAGGCCCGACCTACGAGCAGTACTTC	CASSLGPTYEQYF
few	TRBJ1-4	NA	TRBV4-3	TGCGCCAGCAGCCGAAATGAAAAACTGTTTTTT	CASSRNEKLFF